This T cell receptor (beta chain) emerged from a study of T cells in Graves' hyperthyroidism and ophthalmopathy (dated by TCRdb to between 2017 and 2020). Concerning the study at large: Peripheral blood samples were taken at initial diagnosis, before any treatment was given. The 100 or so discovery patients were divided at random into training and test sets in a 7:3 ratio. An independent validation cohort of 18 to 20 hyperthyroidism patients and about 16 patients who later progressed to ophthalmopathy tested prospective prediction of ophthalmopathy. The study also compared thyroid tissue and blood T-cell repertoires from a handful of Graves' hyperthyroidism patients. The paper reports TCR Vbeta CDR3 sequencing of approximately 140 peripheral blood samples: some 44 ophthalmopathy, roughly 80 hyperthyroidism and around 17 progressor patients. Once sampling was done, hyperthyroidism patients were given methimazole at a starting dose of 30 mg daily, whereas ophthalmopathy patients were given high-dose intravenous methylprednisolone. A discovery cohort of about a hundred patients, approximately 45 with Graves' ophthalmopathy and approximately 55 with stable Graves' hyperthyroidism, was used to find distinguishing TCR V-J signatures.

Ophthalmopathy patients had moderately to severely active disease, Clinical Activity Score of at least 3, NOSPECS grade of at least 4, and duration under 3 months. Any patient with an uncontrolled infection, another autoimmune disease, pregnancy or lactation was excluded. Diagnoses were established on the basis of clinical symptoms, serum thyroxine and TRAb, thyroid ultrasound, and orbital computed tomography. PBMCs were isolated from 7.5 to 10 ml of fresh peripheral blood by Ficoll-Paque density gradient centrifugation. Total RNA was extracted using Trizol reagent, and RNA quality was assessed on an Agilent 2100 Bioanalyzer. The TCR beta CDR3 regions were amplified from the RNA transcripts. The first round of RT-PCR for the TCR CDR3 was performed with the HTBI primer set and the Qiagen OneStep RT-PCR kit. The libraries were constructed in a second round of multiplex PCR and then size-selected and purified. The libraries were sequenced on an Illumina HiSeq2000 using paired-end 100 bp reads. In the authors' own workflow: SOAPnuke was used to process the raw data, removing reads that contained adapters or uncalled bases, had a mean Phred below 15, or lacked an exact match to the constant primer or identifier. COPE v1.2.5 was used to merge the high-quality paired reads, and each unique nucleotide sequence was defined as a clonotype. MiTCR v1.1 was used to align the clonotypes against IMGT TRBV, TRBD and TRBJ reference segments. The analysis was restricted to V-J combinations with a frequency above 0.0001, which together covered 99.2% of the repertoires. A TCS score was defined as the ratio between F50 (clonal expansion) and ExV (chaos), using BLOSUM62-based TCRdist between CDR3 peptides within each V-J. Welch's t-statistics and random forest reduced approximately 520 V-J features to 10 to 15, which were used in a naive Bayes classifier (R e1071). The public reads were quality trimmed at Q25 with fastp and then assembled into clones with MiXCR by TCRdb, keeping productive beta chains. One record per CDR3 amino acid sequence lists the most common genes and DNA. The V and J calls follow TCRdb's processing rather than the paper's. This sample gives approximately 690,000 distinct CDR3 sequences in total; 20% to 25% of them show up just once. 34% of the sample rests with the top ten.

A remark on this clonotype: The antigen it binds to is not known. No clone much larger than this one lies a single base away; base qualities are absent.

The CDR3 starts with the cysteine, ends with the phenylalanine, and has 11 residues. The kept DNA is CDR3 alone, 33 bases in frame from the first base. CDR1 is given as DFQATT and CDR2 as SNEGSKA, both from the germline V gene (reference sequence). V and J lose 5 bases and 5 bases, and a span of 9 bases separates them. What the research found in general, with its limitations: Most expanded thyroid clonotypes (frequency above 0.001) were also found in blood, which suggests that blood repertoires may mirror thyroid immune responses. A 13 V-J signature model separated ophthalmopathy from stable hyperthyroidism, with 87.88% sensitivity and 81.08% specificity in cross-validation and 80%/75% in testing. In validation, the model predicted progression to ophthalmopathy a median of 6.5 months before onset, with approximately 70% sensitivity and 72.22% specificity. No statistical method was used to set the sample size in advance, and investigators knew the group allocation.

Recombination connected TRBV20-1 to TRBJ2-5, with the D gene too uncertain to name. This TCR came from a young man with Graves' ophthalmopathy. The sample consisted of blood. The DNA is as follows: TGCAGTGCTGGAACTCCGGAGACCCAGTACTTC. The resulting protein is CSAGTPETQYF.